These 18 T cell receptor beta chains were all obtained from the same sample, sequenced in a study of shared clonotypes between healthy human individuals. The naive CD8 population came from CD45RO-negative cells selected for CCR7, without terminally differentiated effector memory CD45RA+ cells. Assay used: immunoSEQ multiplex PCR; TCRdb lists only in-frame clones, some missing. Seen here are approximately 810,000 clones, 85% to 95% observed once, and the top ten hold approximately 25%. The sample consisted of naive CD8+ T cells sorted from blood. Source of these receptors: a young man in good health.

The chain is built from TRBV28 and TRBJ1-5, with 8 bases fitting TRBD1. The CDR3 sequence is 15 residues long. Germline V lookup: CDR1 MDHEN, CDR2 SYDVKM. The ends lost 4 bases at V and 1 base at J; junction bases unmatched: 3. The CDR3 protein is CASSWTGTSNQPQHF. The CDR3, as DNA: TGTGCCAGCAGTTGGACAGGGACGAGCAATCAGCCCCAGCATTTT.

The rearrangement uses TRBV30 and TRBJ2-2, with TRBD2 matching over 8 bases. The germline V gene encodes CDR1 GTSNPN and CDR2 SVGIG (reference sequence). The trim removed 2 bases at V and 6 bases at J, leaving 8 bases unmatched. This CDR3 contains 15 residues. In nucleotides, the CDR3 is TGTGCCTGGAGTCCGCTGACTAGCGTGGCCGGGGAGCTGTTTTTT. Residues: CAWSPLTSVAGELFF.

V is TRBV27 and J is TRBJ2-3, with a possible D match to TRBD1 (6 bases). This CDR3 has 16 residues. V lost 10 bases and J lost 1, with 21 bases in between. CDR1 is MNHEY and CDR2 is SMNVEV in the germline V gene (reference sequence). The CDR3 DNA reads as TGTGCCACAGGGGCAGGGGCGATAAGTGGCACAGATACGCAGTATTTT. Translation: CATGAGAISGTDTQYF.

The J gene is TRBJ2-5, the V gene TRBV9; 8 positions agree with TRBD2. CDR3 size: 18 residues. Trimming took 0 bases from V and 0 from J; bases not matched to a gene: 10. The germline V gene has CDR1 SGDLS and CDR2 YYNGEE. CDR3 nucleotide sequence: TGTGCCAGCAGCGTAGGCAAATATAGCGGGACGTACCAAGAGACCCAGTACTTC. It translates to CASSVGKYSGTYQETQYF.

The chain is built from TRBV2 and TRBJ2-7; D not certain. Trimming removed 6 bases at V and 2 bases at J, with 14 bases between. This CDR3 has 14 residues. From germline, CDR1 is SNHLY and CDR2 FYNNEI. The CDR3 sequence: CASSPKRVTYEQYF. The DNA for the CDR3 is TGTGCCAGCAGCCCAAAACGGGTAACCTACGAGCAGTACTTC.

The chain carries TRBV27 and TRBJ2-2, with TRBD2 matching over 8 bases. The CDR3 length is 14 residues. Germline CDR1 reads MNHEY; CDR2 reads SMNVEV (reference sequence). V lost 8 bases and J lost 3; bases outside the gene matches: 5. The CDR3 loop reads CASQSGSYTGELFF. Written as DNA, the CDR3 is TGTGCCAGCCAAAGCGGGAGTTACACCGGGGAGCTGTTTTTT.

The chain carries TRBV11-2 and TRBJ2-7, with TRBD2 matching over 7 bases. CDR3 length equals 15 residues. CDR1 and CDR2 (germline): SGHAT, FQNNGV. The J segment lost 3 bases and the V segment lost 4 bases, leaving 9 bases of the junction unmatched. CDR3 DNA: TGTGCCAGCAGCTCTCCGAGGGAGGGCCACTACGAGCAGTACTTC. This gives the protein CASSSPREGHYEQYF.

This clone is a singleton in its sample. This chain uses TRBV27 with TRBJ1-5; D is unclear. V was clipped by 8 bases and J by 8 bases, with 7 bases between them. The CDR3 covers 10 residues. The germline gives CDR1 MNHEY, CDR2 SMNVEV (reference sequence). The CDR3 DNA sequence: TGTGCCAGCGGGGTGGAGCCCCAGCATTTT. Its translation is CASGVEPQHF.

Details on this clone: The sample carries other DNA sequences with the same CDR3. The V and J genes are TRBV4-3 and TRBJ2-7, with no clear D. Trimming shortened V by 1 base and J by 0 bases, and 4 bases separated the two germline ends. This CDR3 has 13 residues. CDR1 is LGHNA and CDR2 is YSLEER in the germline V gene. DNA of the CDR3: TGCGCCAGCAGCCAAGCCGGCTCCTACGAGCAGTACTTC. Amino acid sequence: CASSQAGSYEQYF.

The chain has TRBV28 and TRBJ2-7, with D possibly being TRBD2 (5 bases). The V gene's germline CDR1 is MDHEN and CDR2 SYDVKM. V was cut by 9 bases and J by 6 bases, with 18 bases left in between. The CDR3 is 13 residues long. The CDR3 spells CASTRVVLSEQYF. The CDR3 DNA is TGTGCCAGTACTAGAGTTGTCCTCTCCGAGCAGTACTTC.

The rearrangement uses TRBV27 and TRBJ2-7, with D hard to call. This CDR3 contains 13 residues. The V and J ends lost 8 bases and 0 bases respectively, with 11 bases between them. Germline V lookup: CDR1 MNHEY, CDR2 SMNVEV (reference sequence). CDR3 in amino acids: CASGDGSSYEQYF. CDR3 nucleotides: TGTGCCAGCGGCGACGGTAGCTCCTACGAGCAGTACTTC.

Here the CDR3 DNA reads TGCAGTGCTAGGGCAGGGGGCTTGGCTTTCTTT. Translating gives CSARAGGLAFF. The genes are TRBV20-1 and TRBJ1-1, with 8 bases that match TRBD1. CDR1 DFQATT and CDR2 SNEGSKA come from the germline V gene (reference sequence). After removal of 3 bases from V and 11 bases from J, the junction contained 5 bases not matched to a gene. The CDR3 runs to 11 residues.

V gene TRBV2 combines with J gene TRBJ2-7; TRBD2 aligns across 9 bases. Trimming at V came to 7 bases and at J to 3 bases, leaving 4 bases not matched to a gene. The CDR3 is 13 residues long. From germline, CDR1 is SNHLY and CDR2 FYNNEI. CDR3 protein: CASISSGSYEQYF. CDR3 bases: TGTGCCAGCATCAGTAGCGGGAGCTACGAGCAGTACTTC. Supplemented by reference TRBV2 and TRBJ2-7, the full variable domain reads EPEVTQTPSHQVTQMGQEVILRCVPISNHLYFYWYRQILGQKVEFLVSFYNNEISEKSEIFDDQFSVERPDGSNFTLKIRSTKLEDSAMYFCASISSGSYEQYFGPGTRLTVT.

The chain links TRBV30 to TRBJ2-5; 7 positions match TRBD2. Trimming took 3 bases from V and 1 from J; bases not matched to a gene: 5. The germline gives CDR1 GTSNPN, CDR2 SVGIG (reference sequence). The CDR3 covers 14 residues. The CDR3 spells CAWRTPGGQETQYF. CDR3 in DNA: TGTGCCTGGAGGACTCCGGGAGGCCAAGAGACCCAGTACTTC.

The J gene is TRBJ2-1, the V gene TRBV7-9; D ambiguous. This CDR3 is 16 amino acids long. V lost 3 bases and J lost 5, with 17 bases in between. In germline, CDR1 is SEHNR, CDR2 FQNEAQ (reference sequence). CDR3 DNA: TGTGCCAGCAGCTTGAACAGTGCCTCTGGAGACAATGAGCAGTTCTTC. This sequence encodes CASSLNSASGDNEQFF.

The rearrangement joins TRBV7-3 to TRBJ2-6; D is ambiguous. V gave up 4 bases and J gave up 0 bases, with 4 bases separating them. Per the germline V gene, CDR1 is SGHTA and CDR2 is FQGTGA. This CDR3 is 14 amino acids long. CDR3 bases: TGTGCCAGCAGCTCTACCTCTGGGGCCAACGTCCTGACTTTC. This encodes CASSSTSGANVLTF.

The chain uses TRBV10-3 and TRBJ2-7; no reliable D call. Germline CDR1 and CDR2: ENHRY and SYGVKD. Trimming left V 7 bases short and J 3 bases short, with 10 bases between. The CDR3 spans 12 residues. The CDR3 DNA reads TGTGCCATCATCGCAGATAACTACGAGCAGTACTTC. Encoded protein: CAIIADNYEQYF.

V is TRBV5-4 and J is TRBJ2-2, with D uncertain. From germline, CDR1 is SGHNT and CDR2 YYREEE (reference sequence). The V gene lost 0 bases and the J gene lost 1 base, with 4 bases spanning the gap. This CDR3 has 14 amino acids. The CDR3 bases are TGTGCCAGCAGCTTGGTGCAGAACACCGGGGAGCTGTTTTTT. This encodes CASSLVQNTGELFF.